This T cell receptor beta chain appears in the sequencing data of a study of blood T cell repertoires in COVID-19 (dated by TCRdb to 2018 to 2020). Regarding the research as a whole: Samples from collaborators originated in the United States, Italy and Spain and spanned both the acute and convalescent phases of COVID-19. The material from the prospective study consisted of cDNA or gDNA derived from T cells, B-cell-depleted T cells, or PBMCs. Deeply sampled blood TCRbeta repertoires from subjects exposed to, actively infected with, or recovered from COVID-19 were included in the dataset. A freely available public database, intended as a resource for researchers studying the immune response to SARS-CoV-2, is where the repertoires were released. The samples were drawn from two sources: the first 160 participants of the ongoing ImmuneRACE study, and 1,200 or so subjects contributed by 6 global collaborators. A de-identified subject ID, COVID-19 status, age in years and sex were almost always included in the sample metadata. HLA class I and class II types, where available, came from metadata supplied by the sample provider rather than from assay-based typing. What the authors observed across the whole study: How much clinical and demographic metadata was included differed by source and by participant, and the metadata was provided uncurated.

In the case of this clone: Its antigen has not been determined. Base-call qualities are not available, and no considerably larger clone is one nucleotide away.

V is pruned by 2 bases and J by 10 bases, leaving 12 bases of the junction without a gene match. The germline V gene (reference sequence) sets CDR1 to MNHEY and CDR2 to SMNVEV. The CDR3 holds 17 amino acids from the cysteine to the phenylalanine. Only CDR3 DNA is held: 51 bases, read in frame from base 1. Each collaborating institution followed its own protocols to collect whole blood in K2EDTA tubes. Collaborator samples were shipped for TCRbeta analysis as frozen whole blood, isolated PBMCs, or DNA extracted from either sample type. TCRbeta CDR3 regions were amplified from genomic DNA using the immunoSEQ Assay, a bias-controlled multiplex PCR. The study's processing was this. The number of nucleated cells in each sample was estimated from the amplification of reference gene primers within the assay. To quantify the absolute abundance of each unique TCRbeta CDR3 rearrangement, sequence reads were collapsed and filtered. For each sample, productive Simpson clonality was calculated by taking the square root of Simpson's diversity index across productive rearrangements. TCRdb took this table from immuneACCESS and kept in-frame rearrangements with V and J called. Such tables lack part of the clones; where checked against another copy, unresolved V genes explain under half of the gap, and the rest is unexplained. D and trimming come from the DNA, and the V and J calls and clone size come from that table. In this sample the table shows 85,000 to 130,000 clones, over 65% of which occur a single time. Of the sample, approximately 27% is held by the ten largest clones.

The TCR comes from a man aged 55 to 70 with acute or convalescent COVID-19. The sample consisted of peripheral blood. This chain is built from TRBV27 and TRBJ1-6, with 9 bases matching TRBD1. The DNA reads TGTGCCAGCAGTTTAAGACCCCCGGGACAGGGTCAATCACCCCTCCACTTT. Translated, it reads CASSLRPPGQGQSPLHF.